Listed here are 19 T cell receptor beta chains from one sample, sequenced in a study of vaccination and CD4 T cells after COVID-19. No cognate antigen is known for these TCRs. As for treatment: approximately 11-day PBMC culture with coronavirus spike peptide pools or control peptides (ViraFEST assay). The Oncomine TCR Beta short-read assay sequenced DNA from cultured CD4+ T cells. TCRdb reprocessed the PCR reads via MiXCR and lists one record per CDR3 protein. The sample yields about 10,000 distinct CDR3 sequences, around 25% seen once. Sequences were derived from CD4+ T cells from blood, cultured in vitro, sampled before SARS-CoV-2 vaccination. These receptors all stem from a human donor who received a COVID-19 vaccine.

Comments on this clonotype: The junction differs from germline at one of its ends, possibly a read error. The chain joins TRBV15 to TRBJ1-1; D possibly corresponds to TRBD1 (5 bases). The CDR3 contains 16 residues. CDR1 and CDR2 from the germline V gene are LNHNV and YYDKDF (reference sequence). The CDR3 loop reads CAASRDWVRVGTEAFF. In DNA form, the CDR3 reads TGTGCCGCCAGCAGAGATTGGGTCAGGGTGGGGACTGAAGCTTTCTTT.

The chain uses TRBV10-3 and TRBJ1-2, with 12 positions matching TRBD1. This CDR3 contains 18 residues. The germline CDR1 and CDR2 sequences are ENHRY and SYGVKD. V lost 8 bases, J lost 13 bases, and 26 bases stayed unmatched. CDR3 sequence: CAIPRGPGTGGPPIRLTF. CDR3 in DNA: TGTGCCATCCCTCGGGGCCCCGGGACAGGGGGCCCCCCGATCCGTCTCACCTTC.

The rearrangement joins TRBV18 to TRBJ2-4; TRBD2 agrees at 8 bases. The CDR3 has 16 residues. V shed 3 bases and J 2 bases; nucleotides not matched to a gene: 6. Germline V gives CDR1 KGHSH, CDR2 LQKENI. In DNA form, the CDR3 reads TGTGCCAGCTCACCGCTCCGGGGGGGGACCAAAAACATTCAGTACTTC. It specifies CASSPLRGGTKNIQYF.

This clonotype was detected only a few times. The chain joins TRBV27 to TRBJ2-5; TRBD1 agrees at 8 bases. Trimming removed 6 bases from V and 3 bases from J; junction bases left unmatched: 3. Germline CDR1 reads MNHEY; CDR2 reads SMNVEV (reference sequence). CDR3 length equals 13 residues. The CDR3: CASRQDREETQYF. CDR3 sequence (DNA): TGTGCCAGCAGGCAGGACAGGGAAGAGACCCAGTACTTC.

The J gene is TRBJ2-1, the V gene TRBV5-1; possible D gene TRBD1, 6 bases. V was cut by 4 bases and J by 9 bases, with 17 bases left in between. Germline V CDR1 and CDR2: SGHRS, YFSETQ. The CDR3 contains 14 residues. Here the CDR3 DNA reads TGCGCCAGCAGCCACGGACAGTCTTCGGGTGAGCAGTTCTTC. Translation: CASSHGQSSGEQFF.

CDR3 loop: CASSYPQETQYF. The CDR3 DNA is TGTGCCAGCAGTTACCCTCAAGAGACCCAGTACTTC. The J gene is TRBJ2-5, the V gene TRBV6-5; D uncertain. This CDR3 has 12 amino acids. Germline V gene sequence: CDR1 MNHEY, CDR2 SVGAGI. Deletions cut 2 bases from V and 2 bases from J, with 3 bases between.

This chain uses TRBV30 with TRBJ2-7; perhaps D is TRBD1 or TRBD2 (5 bases each). This CDR3 has 14 residues. The germline V and J ends were trimmed by 5 bases and 4 bases, with 18 bases remaining between them. Germline values: CDR1 GTSNPN, CDR2 SVGIG (reference sequence). The CDR3 here is CAWARDKSGYEQYF. CDR3 nucleotides: TGTGCCTGGGCCAGGGATAAGAGCGGTTACGAGCAGTACTTC.

This clonotype was counted only a few times. The chain carries TRBV5-4 and TRBJ2-5; 8 positions agree with TRBD2. The V and J ends lost 0 bases and 5 bases, in that order; junction bases with no gene match: 6. Germline V gene data show CDR1 as SGHNT and CDR2 as YYREEE (reference sequence). This CDR3 has 15 residues. The CDR3, as DNA: TGTGCCAGCAGCTTGGTTCGGGGGGGCGACGAGACCCAGTACTTC. Translating gives CASSLVRGGDETQYF.

The CDR3 DNA is TGTGCCACCGCAGGGCGTGGAGATCAGCCCCAGCATTTT. This sequence encodes CATAGRGDQPQHF. The chain couples TRBV10-3 to TRBJ1-5, with D perhaps matching TRBD1 (5 bases). V was pared by 10 bases and J by 5 bases, with 15 bases between. The CDR3 is made up of 13 amino acids. Germline V gene lookup returns CDR1 ENHRY and CDR2 SYGVKD.

This clonotype appeared once. The chain uses TRBV18 and TRBJ1-3; possibly TRBD1 for D (5 bases). This CDR3 spans 15 amino acids. Between the trimmed V and J ends, which lost 5 bases and 2 bases, there was a span of 13 bases. The V gene's germline CDR1 is KGHSH and CDR2 LQKENI. CDR3: CASSRGPGAGNTIYF. The CDR3 bases are TGTGCCAGCTCAAGGGGTCCCGGGGCTGGAAACACCATATATTTT.

This clonotype occurred a few times. This chain joins TRBV20-1 and TRBJ2-3; D tentatively fits TRBD1 or TRBD2 (6 bases each). The CDR3 length is 16 residues. V lost 4 bases and J lost 3, with 20 bases in between. The V gene's germline CDR1 is DFQATT and CDR2 SNEGSKA (reference sequence). The CDR3 DNA follows: TGCAGTGCTATACCAGTATGGGGGGCGGGAACAGATACGCAGTATTTT. It is translated as CSAIPVWGAGTDTQYF.

The chain joins TRBV7-2 to TRBJ2-3; unclear D gene. There are 15 residues in the CDR3. V was shortened by 2 bases and J by 4 bases, with 13 bases between the two germline ends. The germline V gene encodes CDR1 SGHTA and CDR2 FQGNSA. The CDR3 nucleotides read TGTGCCAGCAGCTTAACGACCCATGGAGCAGATACGCAGTATTTT. This codes for CASSLTTHGADTQYF.

The V call is TRBV7-3, the J call TRBJ2-2; possible D gene TRBD1, 6 bases. Trimming took off 5 bases at V and 7 bases at J, with 20 bases between the two ends. Germline CDR1 and CDR2: SGHTA and FQGTGA. This CDR3 has 16 residues. The CDR3 DNA is TGTGCCAGCAGCCCTTTAACGTTGGGGGCCGACGGGGAGCTGTTTTTT. It yields the protein CASSPLTLGADGELFF.

This clonotype was detected a few times. The chain recombines TRBV20-1 with TRBJ2-5; 8 bases line up with TRBD1. V lost 3 bases, J lost 4 bases, and 10 bases stayed unmatched. In germline, CDR1 is DFQATT, CDR2 SNEGSKA (reference sequence). The CDR3 is made up of 15 amino acids. This CDR3 reads CSARGSGGVGETQYF. The DNA of the CDR3 is TGCAGTGCTAGGGGATCAGGGGGCGTCGGAGAGACCCAGTACTTC.

CDR3 in amino acids: CASSPVGGRYGYTF. CDR3 DNA: TGTGCCAGCAGCCCGGTTGGGGGCCGCTATGGCTACACCTTC. The chain is built from TRBV14 and TRBJ1-2; D is possibly TRBD1 (6 bases). Germline lookup yields CDR1 SGHDN and CDR2 FVKESK. Trimming left V 4 bases short and J 4 bases short, with 13 bases between. CDR3 size: 14 residues.

This clonotype came up a few times. This rearrangement joins TRBV11-2 to TRBJ1-6, with no clear D. Germline V gene lookup returns CDR1 SGHAT and CDR2 FQNNGV. V lost 2 bases to trimming and J lost 2 bases, with 10 bases between them. This CDR3 has 16 amino acids. Written as DNA, the CDR3 is TGTGCCAGCAGCTTATTGCGTGGGACCTATAATTCACCCCTCCACTTT. Amino acids: CASSLLRGTYNSPLHF.

CDR3 residues: CSAYREGDEQFF. CDR3 bases: TGCAGTGCGTATCGGGAGGGCGATGAGCAGTTCTTC. This rearrangement joins TRBV20-1 to TRBJ2-1; 8 bases align to TRBD2. CDR1 DFQATT and CDR2 SNEGSKA come from the germline V gene (reference sequence). CDR3 length: 12 amino acids. The trim removed 6 bases at V and 8 bases at J, leaving 6 bases unmatched.

The chain combines TRBV6-1 with TRBJ2-5, with D unclear. V gave up 8 bases and J gave up 7 bases, with 17 bases separating them. The CDR3 totals 13 residues. The germline CDR1 and CDR2 sequences are MNHNS and SASEGT. The CDR3 spells CASRPPGGVTQYF. DNA of the CDR3: TGTGCCAGCCGTCCGCCGGGCGGAGTGACCCAGTACTTC.

The chain is built from TRBV20-1 and TRBJ2-1, with D maybe TRBD2 (5 bases). Trimming shortened V by 0 bases and J by 10 bases, and 16 bases separated the two germline ends. The CDR3 contains 14 residues. Per germline, CDR1 DFQATT and CDR2 SNEGSKA (reference sequence). CDR3 in DNA: TGCAGTGCTAGAGAAATCACTGCTTGGAGGGAGCAGTTCTTC. Encoded protein: CSAREITAWREQFF.